The 27 T cell receptor beta chains given below trace back to one sample, sequenced in a study of shared clonotypes between healthy human individuals. Produced via immunoSEQ multiplex PCR; TCRdb's table is partial and in-frame only. The sample has about 480,000 clones, nearly 80% seen once; the top ten hold around 13%. Sequencing was carried out using PBMCs. The receptors come from a woman in her forties in good health. Some clones in this sample may be carry-over from other donors' samples.

The chain has TRBV7-3 and TRBJ2-1; TRBD2 is a possible D gene (5 bases). V lost 4 bases and J lost 6, with 13 bases in between. Germline V gene data show CDR1 as SGHTA and CDR2 as FQGTGA. This CDR3 has 14 amino acids. The chain's CDR3 is CASSSEAIGNEQFF. CDR3 bases: TGTGCCAGCAGCTCGGAGGCAATTGGCAATGAGCAGTTCTTC.

The chain employs TRBV19 and TRBJ2-1; no reliable D call. Trimming pared 5 bases from V and 9 bases from J, leaving 14 bases between. CDR1 is LNHDA and CDR2 is SQIVND in the germline V gene (reference sequence). This CDR3 comprises 13 residues. CDR3 DNA sequence: TGTGCCAGTAGTTTCCCCTTAGGAAGTGAGCAGTTCTTC. Protein sequence: CASSFPLGSEQFF.

This clone has a handful of counts. The chain uses TRBV28 and TRBJ1-1; D is unresolved. Germline values: CDR1 MDHEN, CDR2 SYDVKM. This CDR3 contains 11 residues. V shed 7 bases and J shed 0 bases, with 3 bases lying between them. The CDR3 spells CASIMNTEAFF. The CDR3 nucleotides read TGTGCCAGCATTATGAACACTGAAGCTTTCTTT.

The CDR3 reads CAISTGTGSWEQYF. CDR3 in DNA: TGTGCCATCAGTACCGGGACAGGGTCGTGGGAGCAGTACTTC. The J gene is TRBJ2-5, the V gene TRBV10-3; 9 bases are a match to TRBD1. The length of the CDR3 is 14 residues. Germline trimming cut 5 bases from V and 11 bases from J; bases unmatched to any gene: 12. Germline assignment: CDR1 ENHRY and CDR2 SYGVKD.

The V and J genes are TRBV14 and TRBJ1-3; 7 nucleotides agree with TRBD1. The CDR3 covers 14 residues. Trimming cost V 4 bases and J 2 bases; bases outside gene matches: 2. CDR1 and CDR2 (germline): SGHDN, FVKESK. This CDR3 is CASSRDRAGNTIYF. Here the CDR3 DNA reads TGTGCCAGCAGCCGCGACAGGGCTGGAAACACCATATATTTT.

The chain has TRBV7-3 and TRBJ2-2; D possibly corresponds to TRBD1 (5 bases). In germline, CDR1 is SGHTA, CDR2 FQGTGA. Trimming cost V 6 bases and J 2 bases, with 10 bases left between them. CDR3 length equals 14 residues. The chain's CDR3 is CASRLDINTGELFF. CDR3 DNA sequence: TGTGCCAGCAGGCTGGACATTAACACCGGGGAGCTGTTTTTT.

In DNA form, the CDR3 reads TGTGCCAGCAGTTACGATCTCGAAAGGGGAGAGACCCAGTACTTC. Its protein product is CASSYDLERGETQYF. The J gene is TRBJ2-5, the V gene TRBV6-5; D is possibly TRBD1 (5 bases). The germline V gene encodes CDR1 MNHEY and CDR2 SVGAGI. The CDR3 extends over 15 amino acids. V lost 2 bases to trimming and J lost 4 bases, with 14 bases between them.

The V and J genes are TRBV15 and TRBJ2-7, with D hard to call. Looked up from germline, CDR1 is LNHNV and CDR2 is YYDKDF (reference sequence). The CDR3 sequence is 13 residues long. V lost 4 bases, J lost 3 bases, and 10 bases lay in between. The CDR3 sequence is CATSTDISYEQYF. CDR3 sequence (DNA): TGTGCCACCAGCACCGATATCAGCTACGAGCAGTACTTC.

This clone was counted a few times. The chain carries TRBV2 and TRBJ1-2; no reliable D call. V dropped 1 base and J dropped 10 bases, with 13 bases sitting between them. This CDR3 has 13 residues. CDR1 is SNHLY and CDR2 is FYNNEI in the germline V gene. The CDR3 DNA follows: TGTGCCAGCAGTGAAGGATTTGAGGGTGACTACACCTTC. Encoded protein: CASSEGFEGDYTF.

Details on this clone: The sample carries other DNA sequences with the same CDR3. V is TRBV11-2 and J is TRBJ2-7; 8 bases are a match to TRBD1. V dropped 4 bases and J dropped 1; count of bases not matched to a gene: 3. From germline, CDR1 is SGHAT and CDR2 FQNNGV. The CDR3 runs to 14 residues. The CDR3 nucleotides are TGTGCCAGCAGCTCGACAGGGGTATCCTACGAGCAGTACTTC. This encodes CASSSTGVSYEQYF.

This sequence joins TRBV5-6 and TRBJ2-5; D is unclear. Germline assignment: CDR1 SGHDT and CDR2 YYEEEE. The CDR3 extends over 14 amino acids. With 3 bases removed from V and 4 bases from J, the gap between germline ends came to 13 bases. CDR3 bases: TGTGCCAGCAGCTGGACGGGTCCCACAGAGACCCAGTACTTC. Translating gives CASSWTGPTETQYF.

The J gene is TRBJ2-2, the V gene TRBV18; D is undetermined. CDR1 KGHSH and CDR2 LQKENI come from the germline V gene. Trimming shortened V by 6 bases and J by 5 bases, and 16 bases separated the two germline ends. The CDR3 is made up of 15 amino acids. The CDR3 region is CASSETRMGTGELFF. The CDR3 nucleotides are TGTGCCAGCTCCGAGACTCGAATGGGGACCGGGGAGCTGTTTTTT.

The V and J genes are TRBV11-2 and TRBJ2-2; D gene ambiguous. The germline V gene encodes CDR1 SGHAT and CDR2 FQNNGV. The CDR3 contains 14 residues. Trimming removed 5 bases at V and 3 bases at J, with 10 bases between. The CDR3 region has the DNA TGTGCCAGCAGCCCGCGTTGGGACACCGGGGAGCTGTTTTTT. As protein: CASSPRWDTGELFF.

As for this clone: The same CDR3 can be traced to other DNA sequences in this sample. The genes are TRBV29-1 and TRBJ2-1; no firm D call. Deletions cut 4 bases from V and 4 bases from J, with 5 bases between. Germline values: CDR1 SQVTM, CDR2 ANQGSEA. The CDR3 covers 11 residues. In nucleotides, the CDR3 is TGCAGCGTTGGGGGATACAATGAGCAGTTCTTC. Its translation: CSVGGYNEQFF.

A note on this clone: The sample holds other DNA sequences that translate to the same CDR3. The chain is built from TRBV11-2 and TRBJ2-7; a possible D gene is TRBD2 (5 bases). The CDR3 length is 13 residues. Germline V gene data show CDR1 as SGHAT and CDR2 as FQNNGV. Trimming stripped 1 base from V and 4 bases from J, with 8 bases between. The CDR3 DNA reads TGTGCCAGCAGCTTAGCTGGGAGTTACGAGCAGTACTTC. Residues: CASSLAGSYEQYF.

To note about this clone: With only one base between it and a far larger clone, this is likely a read error. At the DNA level, this CDR3 is encoded by other sequences in the same sample as well. This chain uses TRBV29-1 with TRBJ1-4, with a possible D match to TRBD1 (6 bases). Germline lookup yields CDR1 SQVTM and CDR2 ANQGSEA. V shed 1 base and J shed 11 bases, with 17 bases lying between them. This CDR3 spans 14 amino acids. The CDR3 region has the DNA TGCAGCGTTGAAGCGGTGGGGGGCGTTGAGAAACTGTTTTTT. The encoded protein is CSVEAVGGVEKLFF.

The chain uses TRBV11-3 and TRBJ2-3; D might be TRBD2 (5 bases). This CDR3 spans 14 amino acids. V was clipped by 4 bases and J by 3 bases, with 11 bases between them. Germline loops: CDR1 SGHNT, CDR2 YENEEA. This chain's CDR3 is CASSSFPGTDTQYF. The CDR3 bases are TGTGCCAGCAGCTCTTTCCCGGGGACAGATACGCAGTATTTT.

Note on this clone: Other DNA sequences in the sample encode the same CDR3. The V call is TRBV5-1, the J call TRBJ2-1; TRBD2 matches at 9 bases. Per germline, CDR1 SGHRS and CDR2 YFSETQ. The CDR3 has 15 amino acids. V dropped 0 bases and J dropped 4; count of bases not matched to a gene: 2. The DNA of the CDR3 is TGCGCCAGCAGCTTGGAACTAGCGGGTTACAATGAGCAGTTCTTC. It yields the protein CASSLELAGYNEQFF.

This clone turned up a few times. J is TRBJ2-1 and V is TRBV6-4, with 9 positions matching TRBD1. Germline CDR1 is MRHNA and CDR2 is SNTAGT. After removal of 0 bases from V and 9 bases from J, the junction contained 6 bases not matched to a gene. The CDR3 covers 15 residues. The DNA of the CDR3 is TGTGCCAGCAGTGACTCGACAGGGGGTTTGAGTGAGCAGTTCTTC. Its translation is CASSDSTGGLSEQFF.

The rearrangement uses TRBV5-1 and TRBJ2-2; 7 bases fit TRBD1. There are 18 residues in the CDR3. Germline CDR1 reads SGHRS; CDR2 reads YFSETQ. V dropped 0 bases and J dropped 7; count of bases not matched to a gene: 15. The CDR3 loop is CASSLAGPRQGTGGELFF. For the CDR3, the DNA is TGCGCCAGCAGCTTGGCCGGCCCCAGACAGGGTACGGGCGGGGAGCTGTTTTTT. Full variable domain (rest looked up from reference TRBV5-1 and TRBJ2-2): KAGVTQTPRYLIKTRGQQVTLSCSPISGHRSVSWYQQTPGQGLQFLFEYFSETQRNKGNFPGRFSGRQFSNSRSEMNVSTLELGDSALYLCASSLAGPRQGTGGELFFGEGSRLTVL.

The CDR3 nucleotides are TGCGCCAGCAGCCAAGGGTGGACTAGCGGGAGTACAGATACGCAGTATTTT. It yields the protein CASSQGWTSGSTDTQYF. V usage is TRBV4-1 and J usage is TRBJ2-3; 13 bases match TRBD2. CDR3 size: 17 residues. Trimming took 1 base from V and 3 from J; bases not matched to a gene: 4. In germline, CDR1 is MGHRA, CDR2 YSYEKL.

The CDR3 bases are TGTGCCAGCAGCTCATACCATTCAAGCGGGGCTAACAATGAGCAGTTCTTC. The encoded protein is CASSSYHSSGANNEQFF. The chain joins TRBV11-3 to TRBJ2-1; 7 nucleotides agree with TRBD2. CDR3 size: 17 residues. Germline values: CDR1 SGHNT, CDR2 YENEEA. Losses at the gene ends were 4 bases for V and 5 bases for J; bases not matched to a gene: 14.

J is TRBJ2-1 and V is TRBV25-1; no reliable D call. From germline, CDR1 is MGHDK and CDR2 SYGVNS. With 5 bases removed from V and 0 bases from J, the gap between germline ends came to 11 bases. The CDR3 is 15 residues long. The CDR3 sequence: CASSSLESSYNEQFF. The CDR3 DNA reads TGTGCCAGCAGTTCACTGGAGAGCTCCTACAATGAGCAGTTCTTC.

This clone was observed once. The V and J genes are TRBV28 and TRBJ1-2; D is undetermined. CDR3 length equals 13 residues. The germline V gene has CDR1 MDHEN and CDR2 SYDVKM. The V gene lost 8 bases and the J gene lost 8 bases, with 18 bases spanning the gap. The CDR3 DNA sequence: TGTGCCAGCGGATCCCCGGTCAGCTGGGGCTACACCTTC. Residues: CASGSPVSWGYTF.

This clone was counted a few times. The chain recombines TRBV2 with TRBJ2-7, with no clear D. This CDR3 contains 12 residues. Germline V gene data show CDR1 as SNHLY and CDR2 as FYNNEI. Trimming cost V 6 bases and J 4 bases, with 10 bases left between them. CDR3 residues: CASRARLYEQYF. The CDR3 nucleotides read TGTGCCAGCAGGGCCCGACTTTACGAGCAGTACTTC.

The V call is TRBV6-1, the J call TRBJ1-5, with 8 bases identical to TRBD1. CDR3 length: 16 residues. Germline values: CDR1 MNHNS, CDR2 SASEGT. Unmatched junction bases numbered 4, after V lost 2 bases and J lost 1 base. DNA for the CDR3: TGTGCCAGCAGTGAATGGGGGACAGGCAGCAATCAGCCCCAGCATTTT. This translates into CASSEWGTGSNQPQHF.

The chain combines TRBV27 with TRBJ2-1; a weak D match, TRBD2 (6 bases). Germline V gene data show CDR1 as MNHEY and CDR2 as SMNVEV (reference sequence). The CDR3 runs 16 residues. Trimming pared 4 bases from V and 0 bases from J, leaving 13 bases between. The CDR3 loop reads CASSYRLALSYNEQFF. In DNA, the CDR3 is TGTGCCAGCAGTTACAGGCTAGCGCTCTCCTACAATGAGCAGTTCTTC.